The 19 T cell receptor beta chains given below trace back to one sample, sequenced in a study of blood T cell repertoires in COVID-19. Only in-frame clones appear in the TCRdb table, and some are missing; sequencing was by immunoSEQ multiplex PCR. This repertoire shows about 190,000 clones, 70% to 85% found once; its top ten account for 6.9%. The sequenced material came from peripheral blood. These receptor sequences come from a man older than 75 with COVID-19, enrolled during active disease.

The chain is built from TRBV5-4 and TRBJ2-5; 12 nucleotides line up with TRBD2. The CDR3 spans 16 residues. V lost 3 bases to trimming and J lost 3 bases; unmatched junction nucleotides: 6. Germline loops: CDR1 SGHNT, CDR2 YYREEE (reference sequence). CDR3 coding DNA: TGTGCCAGCAGCTCCCTAGCGGGGGGGCCCAAAGAGACCCAGTACTTC. This codes for CASSSLAGGPKETQYF.

The chain carries TRBV28 and TRBJ2-1; 12 bases match TRBD2. The ends lost 5 bases at V and 6 bases at J; junction bases unmatched: 8. Germline CDR1 MDHEN, CDR2 SYDVKM. There are 16 residues in the CDR3. For the CDR3, the DNA is TGTGCCAGCAGTCCTCTGGGACTAGCGGGCAGCAATGAGCAGTTCTTC. This translates into CASSPLGLAGSNEQFF. Looking up the rest from reference TRBV28 and TRBJ2-1 gives the full variable domain: DVKVTQSSRYLVKRTGEKVFLECVQDMDHENMFWYRQDPGLGLRLIYFSYDVKMKEKGDIPEGYSVSREKKERFSLILESASTNQTSMYLCASSPLGLAGSNEQFFGPGTRLTVL.

V and J are TRBV14 and TRBJ2-5; no firm D call. Germline values: CDR1 SGHDN, CDR2 FVKESK. CDR3 length: 13 residues. With 3 bases removed from V and 7 bases from J, the gap between germline ends came to 12 bases. CDR3 DNA sequence: TGTGCCAGCAGCCAGCAGGATTTAGGGACCCAGTACTTC. Residues: CASSQQDLGTQYF.

The chain combines TRBV25-1 with TRBJ1-3; TRBD1 matches at 7 bases. CDR3 length equals 15 residues. The V gene end was trimmed by 5 bases and the J gene end by 1 base; junction bases not matched to a gene: 5. Germline assignment: CDR1 MGHDK and CDR2 SYGVNS. The CDR3 reads CASSSARGSGNTIYF. The CDR3 DNA sequence: TGTGCCAGCAGTTCCGCCAGGGGGTCTGGAAACACCATATATTTT.

J is TRBJ1-2 and V is TRBV9; 8 bases are a match to TRBD1. The CDR3 has 15 amino acids. The junction had 10 bases not matched to a gene; V was cut back by 4 bases and J by 5 bases. Germline V gene lookup returns CDR1 SGDLS and CDR2 YYNGEE. The CDR3 DNA is TGTGCCAGCAGCCCCGGGACAGGCGGGAGATATGGCTACACCTTC. Translated: CASSPGTGGRYGYTF. The full variable domain, with the rest looked up from reference TRBV9 and TRBJ1-2, is DSGVTQTPKHLITATGQRVTLRCSPRSGDLSVYWYQQSLDQGLQFLIQYYNGEERAKGNILERFSAQQFPDLHSELNLSSLELGDSALYFCASSPGTGGRYGYTFGSGTRLTVV.

This sequence joins TRBV5-1 and TRBJ2-1, with a possible D match to TRBD1 (6 bases). The ends were cut back, 4 bases at V and 5 bases at J, with 13 bases in the middle. Per the germline V gene, CDR1 is SGHRS and CDR2 is YFSETQ. This CDR3 has 14 amino acids. The CDR3 nucleotides are TGCGCCAGCAGCGTACTCCGGGACAACAATGAGCAGTTCTTC. Encoded protein: CASSVLRDNNEQFF.

This clone has just one count. This chain links TRBV11-2 with TRBJ2-5; 7 bases line up with TRBD1. V was pared by 1 base and J by 7 bases, with 9 bases of the junction left unmatched. This CDR3 comprises 15 residues. Germline values: CDR1 SGHAT, CDR2 FQNNGV. The CDR3 region is CASSLVGTARSTQYF. In DNA form, the CDR3 reads TGTGCCAGCAGCTTAGTAGGGACAGCCCGTTCGACCCAGTACTTC.

This clone was detected once. V is TRBV5-1 and J is TRBJ1-2; 9 bases map to TRBD1. CDR1 is SGHRS, CDR2 YFSETQ, per germline. The junction had 3 bases not matched to a gene; V was cut back by 0 bases and J by 6 bases. The CDR3 loop spans 14 amino acids. CDR3 amino acids: CASSLEGQGDGYTF. The CDR3, as DNA: TGCGCCAGCAGCTTGGAGGGACAGGGAGATGGCTACACCTTC.

The J gene is TRBJ1-3, the V gene TRBV7-3; a weak D match, TRBD1 (6 bases). There are 12 residues in the CDR3. Trimming shortened V by 6 bases and J by 7 bases, and 10 bases separated the two germline ends. Germline CDR1 reads SGHTA; CDR2 reads FQGTGA. This CDR3 is CASSQTGNTIYF. The CDR3 DNA reads TGTGCCAGCAGTCAAACAGGGAACACCATATATTTT.

The chain recombines TRBV18 with TRBJ2-3; D unresolved. The CDR3 runs to 15 residues. Germline CDR1 KGHSH, CDR2 LQKENI. Trimming removed 6 bases at V and 2 bases at J, with 15 bases between. CDR3: CASSPSPRITDTQYF. The DNA of the CDR3 is TGTGCCAGCTCCCCATCTCCGAGAATCACAGATACGCAGTATTTT. The entire variable domain, with the rest obtained from reference TRBV18 and TRBJ2-3, is as follows: NAGVMQNPRHLVRRRGQEARLRCSPMKGHSHVYWYRQLPEEGLKFMVYLQKENIIDESGMPKERFSAEFPKEGPSILRIQQVVRGDSAAYFCASSPSPRITDTQYFGPGTRLTVL.

In its sample, this clone was seen once. The chain combines TRBV5-5 with TRBJ2-3; D possibly corresponds to TRBD2 (5 bases). Trimming stripped 0 bases from V and 8 bases from J, with 7 bases between. CDR1 and CDR2 from the germline V gene are SGHKS and YYEKEE (reference sequence). CDR3 length: 12 residues. CDR3 amino acids: CASSLEAGTQYF. The CDR3 DNA follows: TGTGCCAGCAGCTTGGAGGCGGGTACGCAGTATTTT.

The V call is TRBV18, the J call TRBJ1-6; 7 bases map to TRBD1. The CDR3 has 15 residues. The germline V gene encodes CDR1 KGHSH and CDR2 LQKENI. J gave up 8 bases and V 1 base, and 5 bases lay outside the gene matches. CDR3 in DNA: TGTGCCAGCTCACCACTAGGGACAGTGGATTCACCCCTCCACTTT. Encoded protein: CASSPLGTVDSPLHF.

The table lists this clone with a few counts. This chain uses TRBV3-1 (or the pseudogene TRBV3-2) with TRBJ2-7; D is possibly TRBD2 (6 bases). This CDR3 is built from 12 residues. Germline V lookup: CDR1 LGHDT, CDR2 YNNKEL (reference sequence). Trimming took off 4 bases at V and 6 bases at J, with 10 bases between the two ends. CDR3 amino acids: CASSLGRCEQYF. The CDR3 coding sequence is TGTGCCAGCAGCCTCGGGAGATGCGAGCAGTACTTC.

V is TRBV7-2 and J is TRBJ2-3, with D hard to call. The CDR3 is 16 residues long. Trimming took 2 bases from V and 2 from J, leaving 14 bases between them. CDR1 SGHTA and CDR2 FQGNSA come from the germline V gene. CDR3 DNA: TGTGCCAGCAGCTTAAGATCGGGTCGACTCACAGATACGCAGTATTTT. This encodes CASSLRSGRLTDTQYF.

This clone was detected only a few times. The V call is TRBV7-2, the J call TRBJ1-5; 8 nucleotides agree with TRBD1. The CDR3 has 17 residues. J was trimmed by 3 bases and V by 5 bases; bases with no gene match: 12. CDR1 is SGHTA, CDR2 FQGNSA, per germline. The CDR3 region is CASSPGQGIAPNQPQHF. The CDR3 region has the DNA TGTGCCAGCAGCCCCGGACAGGGTATAGCACCCAATCAGCCCCAGCATTTT.

The rearrangement links TRBV5-1 to TRBJ2-1, with D possibly TRBD1 on 6 matching bases. Germline V CDR1 and CDR2: SGHRS, YFSETQ. This CDR3 contains 14 residues. The V and J ends lost 3 bases and 4 bases respectively, with 11 bases between them. The CDR3 is CASSSGDTYNEQFF. The CDR3 DNA follows: TGCGCCAGCAGCTCAGGGGATACGTACAATGAGCAGTTCTTC. The full variable domain, in which reference TRBV5-1 and TRBJ2-1 provide the parts outside the CDR3, is KAGVTQTPRYLIKTRGQQVTLSCSPISGHRSVSWYQQTPGQGLQFLFEYFSETQRNKGNFPGRFSGRQFSNSRSEMNVSTLELGDSALYLCASSSGDTYNEQFFGPGTRLTVL.

In DNA, the CDR3 is TGCGCCAGCAGTGAGTCAGGGCGGACACTTAACACTGAAGCTTTCTTT. Its translation is CASSESGRTLNTEAFF. J is TRBJ1-1 and V is TRBV10-2; D might be TRBD1 (5 bases). CDR1 and CDR2 (germline): WSHSY, SAAADI. The CDR3 sequence is 16 residues long. The ends were cut back, 0 bases at V and 2 bases at J, with 13 bases in the middle.

There are a few counts of this clone. V is TRBV6-5 and J is TRBJ1-2; TRBD1 aligns across 8 bases. The germline CDR1 and CDR2 sequences are MNHEY and SVGAGI. Unmatched junction bases numbered 3, after V lost 7 bases and J lost 2 bases. The CDR3 runs 13 residues. CDR3 bases: TGTGCCAGCATGCCAGGGGGCAACTATGGCTACACCTTC. Protein: CASMPGGNYGYTF.

This chain links TRBV29-1 with TRBJ2-2, with 9 bases matching TRBD1. This CDR3 is built from 14 residues. With 6 bases clipped from V and 5 bases from J, the junction kept 7 bases outside the gene matches. Germline V lookup: CDR1 SQVTM, CDR2 ANQGSEA. For the CDR3, the DNA is TGCAGCGTGAACAGGGGGCCCCAAACCGGGGAGCTGTTTTTT. Amino acid sequence: CSVNRGPQTGELFF.